These T cell receptor beta chains were read from a single sample in a study of T cell repertoires in cytomegalovirus infection. MiXCR, applied by TCRdb to the reads, yields one record per CDR3 protein. The sample includes fewer than 850,000 distinct CDR3 sequences, under 35% of them seen just once. Their antigens are not known. The material sequenced was cultured CD8+ T cells from PBMCs, taken from culture after CMV antigen stimulation. The receptors were gathered from a human donor in good health (CMV status not recorded). Some clones in this sample may be carry-over from other donors' samples. CDR3s include the opening cysteine and the closing phenylalanine or tryptophan. D genes are given only for firm matches. Expanded clones are given a class, and other clones once, few, many or no size at all.

abundance	len	d_gene	v_gene	j_gene	CDR3nt	CDR3aa
NA	15	TRBD2	TRBV6-5	TRBJ2-5	TGTGCCAGCGAAAACCCCGGGGGGGGCCCAGAGACCCAGTACTTC	CASENPGGGPETQYF
few	19	TRBD2	TRBV5-1	TRBJ2-2	TGCGCCAGCAGTCTGTCACTAGCGGGGATGTTACCGAACACCGGGGAGCTGTTTTTT	CASSLSLAGMLPNTGELFF
NA	14	TRBD1	TRBV7-6	TRBJ2-7	TGTGCCAGCAGCTTTGGGACAGAAACCTACGAGCAGTACTTC	CASSFGTETYEQYF
few	15	TRBD1	TRBV4-3	TRBJ1-6	TGCGCCAGCAGCCAAGGACAGGGATATAATTCACCCCTCCACTTT	CASSQGQGYNSPLHF
NA	17	TRBD2	TRBV7-2	TRBJ2-1	TGTGCCAGCAGCTCGTATGAGACTAGCGGGGGGCCGATTTATAAGTTCTTC	CASSSYETSGGPIYKFF
NA	17	TRBD2	TRBV7-6	TRBJ2-2	TGTGCCAGCAGCTTAGGAAGGGAGGGTACGGATTCCGGGGAGCTGTTTTTT	CASSLGREGTDSGELFF
NA	14	TRBD1	TRBV6-1	TRBJ1-6	TGTGCCAGCAATCGGACAGGATTTGGCTCACCCCTCCACTTT	CASNRTGFGSPLHF
NA	15	TRBD1	TRBV6-5	TRBJ2-7	TGTGCCAGCAGTCCTGACAGGGGGCGATTTTACGAGCAGTACTTC	CASSPDRGRFYEQYF
NA	12	NA	TRBV7-1	TRBJ2-7	TGTGCCAGCAGTAGGCACTCCTACGAGCAGTACTTC	CASSRHSYEQYF
NA	12	NA	TRBV6-6	TRBJ1-1	TGTGCCAGCATCACAGGGACCGCTGAAGCTTTCTTT	CASITGTAEAFF
NA	14	NA	TRBV7-9	TRBJ1-5	TGTGCCAGCAGCTTCGGAGGGAGTGATCAGCCCCAGCATTTT	CASSFGGSDQPQHF
NA	13	NA	TRBV6-4	TRBJ1-1	TGTGCCAGTTCCGGGACGACTTACACTGAAGCTTTCTTT	CASSGTTYTEAFF
NA	15	TRBD1	TRBV2	TRBJ2-1	TGTGCCAGCAGTGAAGGACAGGGTACCTACAATGAGCAGTTCTTC	CASSEGQGTYNEQFF
many	16	TRBD1	TRBV11-2	TRBJ2-3	TGTGCCAGCAGCCCAGGACAGGGAATTAGCACAGATACGCAGTATTTT	CASSPGQGISTDTQYF
NA	17	TRBD2	TRBV24-1	TRBJ2-5	TGTGCCACCAGTGGACCTAGCGGGGCACTTAGGAGGGAGACCCAGTACTTC	CATSGPSGALRRETQYF
NA	14	NA	TRBV27	TRBJ1-1	TGTGCCAGCAGTTTATTCCAGGGGCCCACTGAAGCTTTCTTT	CASSLFQGPTEAFF
NA	15	NA	TRBV19	TRBJ1-6	TGTGCCAGTAGTATTACCATCACGGACGATTCACCCCTCCACTTT	CASSITITDDSPLHF
NA	14	TRBD1	TRBV27	TRBJ2-7	TGTGCCAGCAGCCTTGGGACAGGGTCGGGCGAGCAGTACTTC	CASSLGTGSGEQYF
NA	16	NA	TRBV7-9	TRBJ1-4	TGTGCCAGCAGTATTCCCCAGGGTATGGTTGGTGAAAAACTGTTTTTT	CASSIPQGMVGEKLFF
few	16	NA	TRBV3-1	TRBJ2-5	TGTGCCAGCAGCCAAGATCGTTTCCCCACCTGGGAGACCCAGTACTTC	CASSQDRFPTWETQYF
NA	16	TRBD2	TRBV2	TRBJ2-5	TGTGCCAGCAGTGAATATAGGGGACTAGGGCAAGAGACCCAGTACTTC	CASSEYRGLGQETQYF
NA	15	TRBD1	TRBV10-3	TRBJ2-5	TGTGCCATCAGTGAGGTGGACAGGGGGCCGGAGACCCAGTACTTC	CAISEVDRGPETQYF
NA	14	NA	TRBV7-9	TRBJ1-5	TGTGCCAGCAGCCAACGAGGGTTTCCTGAGCCCCAGCATTTT	CASSQRGFPEPQHF
few	16	NA	TRBV11-3	TRBJ2-1	TGTGCCAGCAGCCTCCCTGGGAGGGGGGCCTACAATGAGCAGTTCTTC	CASSLPGRGAYNEQFF
many	15	NA	TRBV7-8	TRBJ1-5	TGTGCCAGCAGCTTAATCGGGGCAATCAATCAGCCCCAGCATTTT	CASSLIGAINQPQHF
many	15	TRBD2	TRBV5-5	TRBJ2-7	TGTGCCAGCAGCCCTGGACTAGCCGATGTCTACGAGCAGTACTTC	CASSPGLADVYEQYF
NA	15	NA	TRBV5-8	TRBJ1-6	TGTGCCAGCAGCTTGGTGCGACACACTAATTCACCCCTCCACTTT	CASSLVRHTNSPLHF
few	12	NA	TRBV27	TRBJ1-1	TGTGCCAGCAGCAAAGTCGGACAGGAAGCTTTCTTT	CASSKVGQEAFF
NA	16	NA	TRBV7-9	TRBJ2-3	TGTGCCAGCACCCTTCCGGGGGGCGGTCTTAAAAATACGCAGTATTTT	CASTLPGGGLKNTQYF
NA	18	TRBD1	TRBV4-2	TRBJ1-4	TGTGCCAGCAGCCATATCGTTGACAGGGGATTCGAGAATGAAAAACTGTTTTTT	CASSHIVDRGFENEKLFF
NA	18	TRBD1	TRBV6-5	TRBJ2-2	TGTGCCAGCAGTTACTCGGGGGGTACAGGGGGCTCAAGCGGGGAGCTGTTTTTT	CASSYSGGTGGSSGELFF
NA	15	TRBD1	TRBV19	TRBJ1-5	TGTGCCAGTAGTACGGGACAGGGGCTCAATCAGCCCCAGCATTTT	CASSTGQGLNQPQHF
NA	14	TRBD1	TRBV6-5	TRBJ1-2	TGTGCCAGCAGTTACACAGGGGGCTGGTTTGGCTACACCTTC	CASSYTGGWFGYTF
few	15	TRBD1	TRBV7-9	TRBJ1-4	TGTGCCAGCAGCGCAGGGGGAGGAGGGAATGAAAAACTGTTTTTT	CASSAGGGGNEKLFF
NA	16	NA	TRBV19	TRBJ1-1	TGTGCCAGTAGACATGGGACCTTTTTTATGAACACTGAAGCTTTCTTT	CASRHGTFFMNTEAFF
NA	15	TRBD1	TRBV4-3	TRBJ2-2	TGCGCCAGCAGCCAAGCCTTACAGGGGTCCGGGGAGCTGTTTTTT	CASSQALQGSGELFF